The clone carrying this T cell receptor (beta chain) was counted a single time. The study profiled TCR beta VDJ and CDR3 using genomic DNA as template. MiXCR was run by TCRdb on the reads, yielding one entry per CDR3 protein. The repertoire holds a few hundred thousand distinct CDR3 sequences, with under 40% as singletons. These data are taken from a study of CD8+CD57+ T cells in acquired aplastic anemia. Individuals selected for sequencing had exhibited CD8+CD57+ cell expansion on flow cytometry. CDR3 length equals 15 residues. Trimming removed 0 bases at V and 5 bases at J, with 13 bases between. Germline V gene sequence: CDR1 LNHNV, CDR2 YYDKDF (reference sequence).

Material: sorted CD4+, CD8+, or CD8+CD57+ T cells (not recorded which) from PBMCs. The chain employs TRBV15 and TRBJ2-5; D gene uncertain. The source is a human donor with aplastic anemia. CDR3 in amino acids: CATSREWSLAETQYF. DNA of the CDR3: TGTGCCACCAGCAGAGAATGGAGCCTGGCGGAGACCCAGTACTTC.